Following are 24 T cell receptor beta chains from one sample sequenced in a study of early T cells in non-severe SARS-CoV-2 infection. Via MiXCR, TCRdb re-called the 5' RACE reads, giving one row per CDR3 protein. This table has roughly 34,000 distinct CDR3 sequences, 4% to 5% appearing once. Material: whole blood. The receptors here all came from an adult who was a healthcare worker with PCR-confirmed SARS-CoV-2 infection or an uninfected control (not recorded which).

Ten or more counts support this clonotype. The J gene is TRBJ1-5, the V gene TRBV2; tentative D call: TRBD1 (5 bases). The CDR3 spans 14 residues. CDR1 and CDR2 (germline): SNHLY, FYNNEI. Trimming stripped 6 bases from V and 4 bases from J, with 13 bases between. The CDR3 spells CASSLNWGNQPQHF. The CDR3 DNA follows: TGTGCCAGCAGCCTAAATTGGGGGAATCAGCCCCAGCATTTT.

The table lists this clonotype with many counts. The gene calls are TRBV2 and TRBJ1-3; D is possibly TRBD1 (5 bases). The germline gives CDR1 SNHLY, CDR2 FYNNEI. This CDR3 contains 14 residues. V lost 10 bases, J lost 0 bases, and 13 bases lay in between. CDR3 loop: CAKRTGTSGNTIYF. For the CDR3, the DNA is TGTGCCAAGAGGACCGGGACCTCTGGAAACACCATATATTTT.

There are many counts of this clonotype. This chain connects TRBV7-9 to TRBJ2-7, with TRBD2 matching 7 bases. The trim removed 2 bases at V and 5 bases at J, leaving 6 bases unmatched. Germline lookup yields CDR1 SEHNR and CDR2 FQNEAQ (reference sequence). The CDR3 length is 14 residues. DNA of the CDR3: TGTGCCAGCAGCTTATCGGGCGGGGGAAACGAGCAGTACTTC. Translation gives CASSLSGGGNEQYF.

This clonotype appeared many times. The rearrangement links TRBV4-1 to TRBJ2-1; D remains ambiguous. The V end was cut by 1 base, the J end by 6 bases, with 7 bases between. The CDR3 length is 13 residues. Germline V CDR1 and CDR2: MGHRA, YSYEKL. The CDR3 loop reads CASSQVGSNEQFF. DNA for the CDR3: TGCGCCAGCAGCCAAGTAGGCAGCAATGAGCAGTTCTTC.

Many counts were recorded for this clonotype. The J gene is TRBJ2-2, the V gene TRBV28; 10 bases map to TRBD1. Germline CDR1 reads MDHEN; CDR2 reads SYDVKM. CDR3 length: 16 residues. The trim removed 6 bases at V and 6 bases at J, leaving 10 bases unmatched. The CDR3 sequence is CASRPPDRGRAGELFF. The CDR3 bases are TGTGCCAGCAGACCACCCGACAGGGGGCGAGCCGGGGAGCTGTTTTTT.

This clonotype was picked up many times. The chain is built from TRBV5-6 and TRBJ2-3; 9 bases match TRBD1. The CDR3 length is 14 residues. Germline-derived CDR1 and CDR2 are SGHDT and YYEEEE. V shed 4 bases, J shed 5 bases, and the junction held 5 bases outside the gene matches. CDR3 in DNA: TGTGCCAGCAGCACTAACAGGGGGCAAGATACGCAGTATTTT. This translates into CASSTNRGQDTQYF.

CDR3 amino acids: CASSRTALTYEQYF. The CDR3, as DNA: TGTGCCAGCAGCCGGACAGCTCTAACTTACGAGCAGTACTTC. V gene TRBV28 combines with J gene TRBJ2-7; a weak D match, TRBD1 (6 bases). CDR3 length equals 14 residues. Germline V gene data show CDR1 as MDHEN and CDR2 as SYDVKM. V was shortened by 6 bases and J by 4 bases, with 16 bases between the two germline ends.

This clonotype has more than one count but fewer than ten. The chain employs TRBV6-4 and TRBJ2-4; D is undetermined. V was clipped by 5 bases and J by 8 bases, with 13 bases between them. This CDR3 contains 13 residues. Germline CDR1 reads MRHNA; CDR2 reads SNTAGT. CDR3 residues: CASSTDESDIQYF. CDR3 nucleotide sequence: TGTGCCAGCAGTACGGACGAGTCGGACATTCAGTACTTC.

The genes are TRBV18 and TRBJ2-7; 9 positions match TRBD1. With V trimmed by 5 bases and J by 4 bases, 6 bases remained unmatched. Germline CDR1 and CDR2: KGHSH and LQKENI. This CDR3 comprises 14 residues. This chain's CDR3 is CASSSGQGWYEQYF. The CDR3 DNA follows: TGTGCCAGCTCATCAGGACAGGGGTGGTACGAGCAGTACTTC.

The CDR3 loop is CASSTTGGKAFF. CDR3 coding DNA: TGTGCCAGCAGTACGACAGGGGGCAAAGCTTTCTTT. This chain connects TRBV6-5 to TRBJ1-1; 10 bases align to TRBD1. CDR1 is MNHEY and CDR2 is SVGAGI in the germline V gene. V was clipped by 5 bases and J by 9 bases; unmatched bases: 3. The CDR3 contains 12 residues.

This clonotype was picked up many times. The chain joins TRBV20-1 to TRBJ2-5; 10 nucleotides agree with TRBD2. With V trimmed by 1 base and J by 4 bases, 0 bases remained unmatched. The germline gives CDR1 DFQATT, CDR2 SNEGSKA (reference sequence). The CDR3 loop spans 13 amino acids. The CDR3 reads CSARGTSGETQYF. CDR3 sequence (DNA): TGCAGTGCTAGAGGGACTAGCGGAGAGACCCAGTACTTC.

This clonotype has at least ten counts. The CDR3 coding sequence is TGTGCCAGCAGCCCGGGGACTTTGAATTCACCCCTCCACTTT. Amino acid sequence: CASSPGTLNSPLHF. The chain combines TRBV13 with TRBJ1-6; possibly TRBD1 for D (5 bases). Trimming took off 5 bases at V and 7 bases at J, with 12 bases between the two ends. This CDR3 spans 14 amino acids. The germline CDR1 and CDR2 sequences are PRHDT and FYEKMQ (reference sequence).

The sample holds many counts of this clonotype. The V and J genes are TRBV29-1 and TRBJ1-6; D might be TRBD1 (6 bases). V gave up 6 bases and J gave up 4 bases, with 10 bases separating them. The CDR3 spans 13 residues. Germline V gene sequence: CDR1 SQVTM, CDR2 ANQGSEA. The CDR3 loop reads CSVRTVYNSPLHF. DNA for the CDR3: TGCAGCGTCAGGACAGTTTATAATTCACCCCTCCACTTT.

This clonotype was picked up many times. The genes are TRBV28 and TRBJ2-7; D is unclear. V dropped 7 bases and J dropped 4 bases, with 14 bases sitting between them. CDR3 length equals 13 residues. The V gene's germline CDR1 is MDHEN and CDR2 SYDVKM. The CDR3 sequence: CASTRAAPYEQYF. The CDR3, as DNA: TGTGCCAGCACCCGGGCAGCGCCGTACGAGCAGTACTTC.

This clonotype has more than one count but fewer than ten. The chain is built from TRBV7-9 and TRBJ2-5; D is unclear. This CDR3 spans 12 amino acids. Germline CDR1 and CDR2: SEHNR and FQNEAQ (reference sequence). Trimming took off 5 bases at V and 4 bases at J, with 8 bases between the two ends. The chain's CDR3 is CASSHPAETQYF. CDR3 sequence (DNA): TGTGCCAGCAGCCACCCGGCAGAGACCCAGTACTTC.

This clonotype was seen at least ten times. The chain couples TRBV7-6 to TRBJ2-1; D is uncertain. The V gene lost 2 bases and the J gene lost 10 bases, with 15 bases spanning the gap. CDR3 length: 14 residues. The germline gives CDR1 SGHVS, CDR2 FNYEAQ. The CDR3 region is CASSLIGSQWEQFF. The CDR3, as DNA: TGTGCCAGCAGCTTAATAGGGTCACAATGGGAGCAGTTCTTC.

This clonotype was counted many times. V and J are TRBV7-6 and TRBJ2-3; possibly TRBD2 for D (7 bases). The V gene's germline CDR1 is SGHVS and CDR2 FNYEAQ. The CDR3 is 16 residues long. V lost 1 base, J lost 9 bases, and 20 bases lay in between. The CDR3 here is CASSLVSAGKGGTQYF. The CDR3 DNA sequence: TGTGCCAGCAGCTTAGTGTCGGCAGGGAAGGGGGGGACGCAGTATTTT.

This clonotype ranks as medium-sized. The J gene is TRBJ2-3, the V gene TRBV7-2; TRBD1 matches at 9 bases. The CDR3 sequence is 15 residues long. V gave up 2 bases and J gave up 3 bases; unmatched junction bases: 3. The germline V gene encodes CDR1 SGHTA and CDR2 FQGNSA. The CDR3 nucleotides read TGTGCCAGCAGCTTATCGGGACAGGGAACAGATACGCAGTATTTT. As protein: CASSLSGQGTDTQYF.

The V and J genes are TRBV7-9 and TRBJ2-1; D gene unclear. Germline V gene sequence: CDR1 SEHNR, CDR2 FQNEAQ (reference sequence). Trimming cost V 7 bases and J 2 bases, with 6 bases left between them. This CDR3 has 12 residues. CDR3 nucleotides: TGTGCCAGCAAGGCAGCCTACAATGAGCAGTTCTTC. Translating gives CASKAAYNEQFF.

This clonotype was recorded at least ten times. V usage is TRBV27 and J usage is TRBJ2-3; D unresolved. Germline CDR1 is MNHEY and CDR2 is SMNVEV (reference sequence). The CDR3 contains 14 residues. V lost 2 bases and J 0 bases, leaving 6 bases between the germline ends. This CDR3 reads CASSLRWSTDTQYF. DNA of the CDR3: TGTGCCAGCAGTTTACGGTGGAGCACAGATACGCAGTATTTT.

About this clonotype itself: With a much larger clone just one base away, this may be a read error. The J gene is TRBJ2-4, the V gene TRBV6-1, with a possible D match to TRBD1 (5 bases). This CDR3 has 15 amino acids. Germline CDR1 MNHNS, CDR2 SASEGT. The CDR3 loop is CVSSEEPPYRNIQYF. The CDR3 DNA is TGTGTCAGCAGTGAAGAACCTCCCTACAGGAACATTCAGTACTTC.

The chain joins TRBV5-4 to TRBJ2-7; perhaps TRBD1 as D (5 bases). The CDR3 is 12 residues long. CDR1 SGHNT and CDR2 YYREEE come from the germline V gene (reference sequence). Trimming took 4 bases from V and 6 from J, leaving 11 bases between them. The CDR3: CASSLQGREQYF. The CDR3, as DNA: TGTGCCAGCAGCCTCCAGGGCCGCGAGCAGTACTTC.

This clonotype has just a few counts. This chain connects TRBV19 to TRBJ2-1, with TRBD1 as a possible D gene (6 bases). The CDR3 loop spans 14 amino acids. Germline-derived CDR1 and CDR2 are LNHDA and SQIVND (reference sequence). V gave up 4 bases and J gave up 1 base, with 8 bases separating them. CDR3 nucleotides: TGTGCCAGTAGTACAGGGGCTTCCTACAATGAGCAGTTCTTC. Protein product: CASSTGASYNEQFF.

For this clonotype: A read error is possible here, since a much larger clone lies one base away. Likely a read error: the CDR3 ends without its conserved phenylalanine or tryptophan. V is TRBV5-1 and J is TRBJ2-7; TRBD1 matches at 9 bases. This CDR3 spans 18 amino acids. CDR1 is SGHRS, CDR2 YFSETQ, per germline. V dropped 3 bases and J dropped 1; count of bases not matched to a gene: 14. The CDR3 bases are TGCGCCAGCAGCTCACCGGGACAGGGACTATCCCAATCCTACGAGCAGTACTAC. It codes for CASSSPGQGLSQSYEQYY.